Listed here are 32 T cell receptor beta chains from one sample, sequenced in a study of blood T cell repertoires in COVID-19. Sequenced by immunoSEQ multiplex PCR; TCRdb stores in-frame clones only, minus some. The sample has roughly 120,000 clones, 60% to 80% seen once. Specimen: peripheral blood. These receptors all come from a man older than 75 with COVID-19, enrolled during active disease.

The V and J genes are TRBV27 and TRBJ1-5; 11 bases agree with TRBD1. V gave up 6 bases and J gave up 6 bases; unmatched junction bases: 4. Germline loops: CDR1 MNHEY, CDR2 SMNVEV (reference sequence). This CDR3 spans 14 amino acids. The CDR3 coding sequence is TGTGCCAGCAGCTCGGACAGGGGGCGTCAGCCCCAGCATTTT. Translated: CASSSDRGRQPQHF.

This rearrangement joins TRBV5-1 to TRBJ2-5, with D perhaps matching TRBD2 (7 bases). Trimming took off 1 base at V and 1 base at J, with 11 bases between the two ends. The V gene's germline CDR1 is SGHRS and CDR2 YFSETQ. The CDR3 consists of 15 residues. CDR3 bases: TGCGCCAGCAGCTTGTTGGGAGGGGGCCAAGAGACCCAGTACTTC. It translates to CASSLLGGGQETQYF.

This clone was detected once. The rearrangement links TRBV19 to TRBJ1-6; D is perhaps TRBD1 (5 bases). Germline CDR1 is LNHDA and CDR2 is SQIVND (reference sequence). Trimming shortened V by 6 bases and J by 8 bases, and 11 bases separated the two germline ends. The length of the CDR3 is 13 residues. The CDR3 is CASSDSEYSPLHF. In DNA form, the CDR3 reads TGTGCCAGTAGCGACAGCGAGTATTCACCCCTCCACTTT.

The chain recombines TRBV6-5 with TRBJ2-3, with TRBD1 as a possible D gene (6 bases). Germline loops: CDR1 MNHEY, CDR2 SVGAGI. Deletions cut 8 bases from V and 0 bases from J, with 9 bases between. The length of the CDR3 is 13 residues. CDR3 region: CASGQFSTDTQYF. The CDR3 coding sequence is TGTGCCAGCGGACAGTTTAGCACAGATACGCAGTATTTT.

The rearrangement uses TRBV13 and TRBJ2-7; a possible D gene is TRBD1 (5 bases). The CDR3 totals 14 residues. Between the trimmed V and J ends, which lost 6 bases and 6 bases, there was a span of 18 bases. CDR1 PRHDT and CDR2 FYEKMQ come from the germline V gene (reference sequence). CDR3 region: CASSETAGFREQYF. DNA of the CDR3: TGTGCCAGCAGTGAAACCGCAGGGTTCCGCGAGCAGTACTTC.

J is TRBJ1-3 and V is TRBV7-2; a weak D match, TRBD1 (6 bases). Between the trimmed V and J ends, which lost 1 base and 2 bases, there was a span of 12 bases. CDR1 is SGHTA, CDR2 FQGNSA, per germline. This CDR3 is built from 16 residues. Here the CDR3 reads CASSLGIWTAGNTIYF. CDR3 DNA sequence: TGTGCCAGCAGCTTAGGGATCTGGACAGCTGGAAACACCATATATTTT.

The DNA of the CDR3 is TGTGCCACCGAACAACTAGGGGGTGGCAATCAGCCCCAGCATTTT. Protein: CATEQLGGGNQPQHF. The gene calls are TRBV6-5 and TRBJ1-5; the D gene is possibly TRBD1 (6 bases). V was cut by 10 bases and J by 2 bases, with 18 bases left in between. The CDR3 loop spans 15 amino acids. Per the germline V gene, CDR1 is MNHEY and CDR2 is SVGAGI.

The V gene is TRBV10-3, the J gene TRBJ1-6; D uncertain. This CDR3 has 14 amino acids. The ends were cut back, 2 bases at V and 5 bases at J, with 7 bases in the middle. Germline lookup yields CDR1 ENHRY and CDR2 SYGVKD. Written as DNA, the CDR3 is TGTGCCATCAGTGAGACGGGTAATAATTCACCCCTCCACTTT. This sequence encodes CAISETGNNSPLHF.

CDR3 DNA: TGTGCCAGCAGTTACTCGAATGAGGAAAATCAGCCCCAGCATTTT. This codes for CASSYSNEENQPQHF. The chain is built from TRBV6-5 and TRBJ1-5; D not certain. Germline loops: CDR1 MNHEY, CDR2 SVGAGI. The V and J ends lost 0 bases and 4 bases respectively, with 10 bases between them. The CDR3 runs to 15 residues.

This clone was seen only once. The V and J genes are TRBV9 and TRBJ2-3; possibly TRBD2 for D (6 bases). Deletions cut 0 bases from V and 2 bases from J, with 10 bases between. CDR1 is SGDLS, CDR2 YYNGEE, per germline. This CDR3 has 15 amino acids. The CDR3 protein is CASSVGGRPTDTQYF. CDR3 bases: TGTGCCAGCAGCGTAGGGGGGAGGCCCACAGATACGCAGTATTTT.

In this sample, this clone turned up a few times. CDR3 nucleotides: TGTGCCAGTAGGGAGATGAGTGAGCAGTTCTTC. This translates into CASREMSEQFF. V gene TRBV19 combines with J gene TRBJ2-1, with unresolved D. The CDR3 sequence is 11 residues long. CDR1 and CDR2 (germline): LNHDA, SQIVND (reference sequence). V was shortened by 6 bases and J by 9 bases, with 9 bases between the two germline ends.

J is TRBJ2-3 and V is TRBV4-2; 9 positions agree with TRBD2. The CDR3 consists of 16 residues. The trim removed 0 bases at V and 5 bases at J, leaving 6 bases unmatched. Germline V gene sequence: CDR1 LGHNA, CDR2 YNFKEQ. CDR3 DNA: TGTGCCAGCAGCCAAGACTCGTCTAGCGGGATAGATACGCAGTATTTT. Encoded protein: CASSQDSSSGIDTQYF.

The J gene is TRBJ2-3, the V gene TRBV5-4; TRBD1 matches at 9 bases. Germline CDR1 SGHNT, CDR2 YYREEE (reference sequence). This CDR3 has 14 amino acids. V trimming: 8 bases; J trimming: 1 base; junction bases outside the gene matches: 5. This CDR3 reads CASSRDRGTDTQYF. DNA of the CDR3: TGTGCCAGTTCCCGGGACAGGGGCACAGATACGCAGTATTTT.

This chain connects TRBV11-1 to TRBJ2-2; maybe TRBD2 (7 bases). Germline-derived CDR1 and CDR2 are SGHAT and FQDESV (reference sequence). This CDR3 is built from 13 residues. V gave up 5 bases and J gave up 7 bases, with 11 bases separating them. The CDR3 bases are TGTGCCAGCAGCGGGGGGGCCGACGGGGAGCTGTTTTTT. It yields the protein CASSGGADGELFF. Using reference TRBV11-1 and TRBJ2-2 for the parts outside the CDR3, the full variable domain is EAEVAQSPRYKITEKSQAVAFWCDPISGHATLYWYRQILGQGPELLVQFQDESVVDDSQLPKDRFSAERLKGVDSTLKIQPAELGDSAMYLCASSGGADGELFFGEGSRLTVL.

V is TRBV6-5 and J is TRBJ1-1; D perhaps matches TRBD1 (5 bases). CDR3 size: 15 residues. Germline assignment: CDR1 MNHEY and CDR2 SVGAGI. The germline V and J ends were trimmed by 2 bases and 0 bases, with 10 bases remaining between them. CDR3 bases: TGTGCCAGCAGTTACCGAACAGGTCTGAACACTGAAGCTTTCTTT. This sequence encodes CASSYRTGLNTEAFF.

The V and J genes are TRBV3-1 (or the pseudogene TRBV3-2) and TRBJ2-1; D is possibly TRBD2 (5 bases). CDR3 length: 17 residues. The V and J ends lost 4 bases and 0 bases respectively, with 16 bases between them. Germline CDR1 and CDR2: LGHDT and YNNKEL (reference sequence). The CDR3 loop is CASSPEGAASSYNEQFF. For the CDR3, the DNA is TGTGCCAGCAGCCCAGAGGGCGCCGCGAGCTCCTACAATGAGCAGTTCTTC.

V and J are TRBV4-2 and TRBJ2-3; 12 bases are a match to TRBD2. The V and J ends lost 4 bases and 4 bases, in that order; junction bases with no gene match: 3. CDR1 and CDR2 from the germline V gene are LGHNA and YNFKEQ. This CDR3 comprises 15 residues. In nucleotides, the CDR3 is TGTGCCAGCAGCCCGACTAGCGGGAGCCCAGATACGCAGTATTTT. Its protein product is CASSPTSGSPDTQYF.

This clone has a handful of counts. The J gene is TRBJ1-6, the V gene TRBV4-3, with D tentatively TRBD1 (6 bases). Germline V gene lookup returns CDR1 LGHNA and CDR2 YSLEER. The CDR3 runs 17 residues. The V and J ends lost 0 bases and 8 bases respectively, with 17 bases between them. The CDR3 nucleotides are TGCGCCAGCAGCCAAGATCGAACAGGGCGGAGTGATTCACCCCTCCACTTT. The encoded protein is CASSQDRTGRSDSPLHF.

A word on this clone: The conserved final phenylalanine or tryptophan is absent from the CDR3, which likely points to a read error. Because the CDR3's place on the DNA is in doubt, the DNA is left out and the CDR3 is given as listed by TCRdb. This sequence joins TRBV24-1 and TRBJ1-1. Germline V gene lookup returns CDR1 KGHDR and CDR2 SFDVKD. The CDR3 adds up to 9 amino acids, both ends counted. CDR3 sequence reads: CATTTGLAG.

In its sample, this clone was seen a few times. This chain connects TRBV6-5 to TRBJ2-7; 8 bases match TRBD2. Germline loops: CDR1 MNHEY, CDR2 SVGAGI. V trimming: 6 bases; J trimming: 5 bases; junction bases outside the gene matches: 12. The CDR3 spans 15 residues. The CDR3 is CASRSGRLNFDEQYF. The DNA of the CDR3 is TGTGCCAGCAGAAGCGGGAGACTAAATTTCGACGAGCAGTACTTC.

Here the CDR3 reads CASGPSGTGIETQYF. CDR3 sequence (DNA): TGTGCCAGCGGCCCCTCCGGGACAGGGATTGAGACCCAGTACTTC. The chain uses TRBV6-6 and TRBJ2-5, with 9 nucleotides matching TRBD1. The CDR3 is 15 residues long. Germline V gene data show CDR1 as MNHNY and CDR2 as SVGAGI (reference sequence). V shed 8 bases and J 5 bases; nucleotides not matched to a gene: 12.

This sequence joins TRBV7-6 and TRBJ2-3, with 16 positions matching TRBD2. CDR3 length: 20 amino acids. The ends lost 0 bases at V and 5 bases at J; junction bases unmatched: 11. Germline V lookup: CDR1 SGHVS, CDR2 FNYEAQ. The CDR3 nucleotides read TGTGCCAGCAGCTTAGCGCCTGGGGGACTAGCGGGAGGGATTCAAGATACGCAGTATTTT. Translation: CASSLAPGGLAGGIQDTQYF.

This clone has just a few counts. The rearrangement links TRBV2 to TRBJ1-6; D gene uncertain. Germline CDR1 reads SNHLY; CDR2 reads FYNNEI. Trimming stripped 0 bases from V and 9 bases from J, with 12 bases between. The CDR3 is 15 amino acids. The CDR3, as DNA: TGTGCCAGCAGTGAAGCGCAAGGGAGGAGTTCACCCCTCCACTTT. It codes for CASSEAQGRSSPLHF.

This clone was seen a single time. An end of the junction differs from the germline gene, which may be a read error. The chain employs TRBV28 and TRBJ2-1; 9 bases fit TRBD2. The CDR3 contains 12 residues. Germline CDR1 MDHEN, CDR2 SYDVKM. CDR3 DNA sequence: TGTGCCAGCAGCGACTCGACTAGCGGTATGATCTTC. It codes for CASSDSTSGMIF.

The CDR3 spells CASRKTGGTGTEAFF. The CDR3 nucleotides read TGTGCCAGCAGAAAAACAGGGGGTACGGGCACTGAAGCTTTCTTT. This sequence joins TRBV2 and TRBJ1-1; 8 nucleotides line up with TRBD1. The V gene's germline CDR1 is SNHLY and CDR2 FYNNEI. J lost 4 bases, V lost 6 bases, and 10 bases had no gene match. The CDR3 consists of 15 residues. Supplemented by reference TRBV2 and TRBJ1-1, the full variable domain reads EPEVTQTPSHQVTQMGQEVILRCVPISNHLYFYWYRQILGQKVEFLVSFYNNEISEKSEIFDDQFSVERPDGSNFTLKIRSTKLEDSAMYFCASRKTGGTGTEAFFGQGTRLTVV.

V gene TRBV5-1 combines with J gene TRBJ2-1; 7 bases line up with TRBD2. CDR1 is SGHRS, CDR2 YFSETQ, per germline. The length of the CDR3 is 15 residues. The V segment lost 0 bases and the J segment 2 bases; nucleotides outside the gene matches: 2. Here the CDR3 reads CASSLDSGPYNEQFF. In DNA, the CDR3 is TGCGCCAGCAGCTTGGATAGCGGGCCCTACAATGAGCAGTTCTTC.

This clone was detected a few times. The chain employs TRBV24-1 and TRBJ2-3, with TRBD2 matching 8 bases. Germline CDR1 and CDR2: KGHDR and SFDVKD. After removal of 3 bases from V and 2 bases from J, the junction contained 12 bases not matched to a gene. The length of the CDR3 is 18 residues. The CDR3 is CATSDPRHVSGTTDTQYF. The CDR3, as DNA: TGTGCCACCAGTGATCCCCGACATGTTAGCGGGACCACAGATACGCAGTATTTT.

The chain carries TRBV7-9 and TRBJ2-7; TRBD2 is a possible D gene (6 bases). Per germline, CDR1 SEHNR and CDR2 FQNEAQ (reference sequence). This CDR3 is 16 amino acids long. Trimming removed 0 bases from V and 2 bases from J, with 14 bases in between. The CDR3 DNA is TGTGCCAGCAGCTTAGCGCGGGGACCTACCACCTACGAGCAGTACTTC. Encoded protein: CASSLARGPTTYEQYF. Based on the CDR3 plus reference TRBV7-9 and TRBJ2-7, the full variable domain is DTGVSQNPRHKITKRGQNVTFRCDPISEHNRLYWYRQTLGQGPEFLTYFQNEAQLEKSRLLSDRFSAERPKGSFSTLEIQRTEQGDSAMYLCASSLARGPTTYEQYFGPGTRLTVT.

CDR3 sequence reads: CASSNPGSRADTQYF. The DNA for the CDR3 is TGTGCCAGTAGTAACCCCGGTAGTCGGGCAGATACGCAGTATTTT. The rearrangement uses TRBV19 and TRBJ2-3, with D unclear. The CDR3 totals 15 residues. The V and J ends lost 4 bases and 4 bases respectively, with 15 bases between them. Germline CDR1 is LNHDA and CDR2 is SQIVND (reference sequence). The entire variable domain, with the rest obtained from reference TRBV19 and TRBJ2-3, is as follows: DGGITQSPKYLFRKEGQNVTLSCEQNLNHDAMYWYRQDPGQGLRLIYYSQIVNDFQKGDIAEGYSVSREKKESFPLTVTSAQKNPTAFYLCASSNPGSRADTQYFGPGTRLTVL.

CDR3 nucleotide sequence: TGCGCCAGCAGCTCCCCGACTAGCGGGAGCGCCTCGGACACCGGGGAGCTGTTTTTT. This encodes CASSSPTSGSASDTGELFF. V is TRBV5-1 and J is TRBJ2-2; 12 bases line up with TRBD2. Germline V CDR1 and CDR2: SGHRS, YFSETQ. The CDR3 is 19 residues long. With V trimmed by 3 bases and J by 3 bases, 12 bases remained unmatched.

This clone was seen only a few times. The chain carries TRBV5-1 and TRBJ2-1; perhaps TRBD2 as D (5 bases). In germline, CDR1 is SGHRS, CDR2 YFSETQ. The CDR3 is 13 amino acids. With 3 bases removed from V and 8 bases from J, the gap between germline ends came to 12 bases. CDR3 coding DNA: TGCGCCAGCAGCTCCCGGGATTTCCATGAGCAGTTCTTC. This gives the protein CASSSRDFHEQFF.

The V gene is TRBV29-1, the J gene TRBJ2-6, with a weak D call TRBD2 (7 bases). The CDR3 is 17 amino acids. Germline V gene data show CDR1 as SQVTM and CDR2 as ANQGSEA. The V end lost 1 base, the J end lost 1 base, and 14 bases lay between the germline ends. In DNA, the CDR3 is TGCAGCGTTGAAGGAACAGGGAGGGCTTCTGGGGCCAACGTCCTGACTTTC. Translating it yields CSVEGTGRASGANVLTF.